This TCR beta chain was captured in a study of shared clonotypes between healthy human individuals. Regarding the study as a whole: It was only blood that was sampled, and tissue repertoires likely differ.

A remark on this clone: Its target is not known. Other DNA sequences in this sample translate to the same CDR3.

Trimming removed 2 bases from V and 10 bases from J; junction bases left unmatched: 3. The CDR3 totals 12 residues. Germline CDR1 reads MDHEN; CDR2 reads SYDVKM. The data were produced by immunoSEQ multiplex PCR, yet TCRdb's version contains in-frame clones alone and is incomplete. The sample includes fewer than 3 million clones, less than 95% of them seen just once. The chain uses TRBV28 and TRBJ2-7, with 9 nucleotides matching TRBD1. The specimen sequenced was naive CD4+ T cells from PBMCs. Described subset: CD45RA+ positively selected. This TCR was sampled from a man in his late teens or twenties in good health. Some clones in this sample may be carry-over from other donors' samples. CDR3 in amino acids: CASSLTGGGQYF. CDR3 bases: TGTGCCAGCAGTTTAACAGGGGGCGGCCAGTACTTC.